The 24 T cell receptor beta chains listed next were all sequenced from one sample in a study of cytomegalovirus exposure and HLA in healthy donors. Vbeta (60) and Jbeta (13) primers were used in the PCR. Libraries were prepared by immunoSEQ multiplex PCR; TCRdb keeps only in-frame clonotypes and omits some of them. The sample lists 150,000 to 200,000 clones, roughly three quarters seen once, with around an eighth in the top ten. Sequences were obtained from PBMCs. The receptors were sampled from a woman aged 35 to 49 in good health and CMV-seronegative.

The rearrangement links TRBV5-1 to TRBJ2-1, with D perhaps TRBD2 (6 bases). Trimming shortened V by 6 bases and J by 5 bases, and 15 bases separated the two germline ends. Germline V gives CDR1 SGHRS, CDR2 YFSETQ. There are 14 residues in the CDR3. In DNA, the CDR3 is TGCGCCAGCACCCCGGGACTTTATAACAATGAGCAGTTCTTC. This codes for CASTPGLYNNEQFF.

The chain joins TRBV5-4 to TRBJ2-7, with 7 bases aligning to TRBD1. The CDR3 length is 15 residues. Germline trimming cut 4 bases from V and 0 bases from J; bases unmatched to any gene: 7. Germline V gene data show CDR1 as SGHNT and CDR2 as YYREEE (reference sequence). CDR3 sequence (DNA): TGTGCCAGCAGCACCAGACAGGGCCTCTCCTACGAGCAGTACTTC. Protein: CASSTRQGLSYEQYF.

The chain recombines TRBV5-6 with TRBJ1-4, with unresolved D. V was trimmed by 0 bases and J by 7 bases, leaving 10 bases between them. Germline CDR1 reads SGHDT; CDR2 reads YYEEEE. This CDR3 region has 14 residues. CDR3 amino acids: CASSLEGRGEKLFF. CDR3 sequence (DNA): TGTGCCAGCAGCTTGGAGGGTCGGGGTGAAAAACTGTTTTTT.

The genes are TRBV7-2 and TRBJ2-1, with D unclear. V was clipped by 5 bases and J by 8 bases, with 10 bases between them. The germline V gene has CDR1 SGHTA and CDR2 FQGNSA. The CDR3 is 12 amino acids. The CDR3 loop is CASSENLYEQFF. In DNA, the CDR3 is TGTGCCAGCAGCGAGAACCTCTATGAGCAGTTCTTC.

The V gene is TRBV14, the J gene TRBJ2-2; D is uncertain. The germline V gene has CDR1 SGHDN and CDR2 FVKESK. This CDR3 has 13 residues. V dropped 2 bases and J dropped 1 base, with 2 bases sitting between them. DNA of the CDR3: TGTGCCAGCAGCCAACAGAACACCGGGGAGCTGTTTTTT. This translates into CASSQQNTGELFF.

CDR3 bases: TGCGCCAGCAGTGGGACTAGCACCGGGGAGCTGTTTTTT. Residues: CASSGTSTGELFF. J is TRBJ2-2 and V is TRBV10-2, with 7 nucleotides matching TRBD2. V trimming: 4 bases; J trimming: 4 bases; junction bases outside the gene matches: 0. This CDR3 comprises 13 residues. Per germline, CDR1 WSHSY and CDR2 SAAADI.

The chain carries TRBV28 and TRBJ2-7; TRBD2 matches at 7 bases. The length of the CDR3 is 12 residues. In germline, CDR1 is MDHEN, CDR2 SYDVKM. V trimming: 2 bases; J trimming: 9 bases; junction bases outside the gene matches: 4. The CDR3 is CASSLPGGRQYF. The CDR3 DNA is TGTGCCAGCAGTTTACCGGGGGGTAGGCAGTACTTC.

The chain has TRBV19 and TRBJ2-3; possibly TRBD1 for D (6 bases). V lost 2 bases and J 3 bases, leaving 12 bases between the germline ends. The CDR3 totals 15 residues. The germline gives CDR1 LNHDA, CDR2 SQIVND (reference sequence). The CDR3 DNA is TGTGCCAGTAGTATACTTGGGGGCGAGACAGATACGCAGTATTTT. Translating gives CASSILGGETDTQYF.

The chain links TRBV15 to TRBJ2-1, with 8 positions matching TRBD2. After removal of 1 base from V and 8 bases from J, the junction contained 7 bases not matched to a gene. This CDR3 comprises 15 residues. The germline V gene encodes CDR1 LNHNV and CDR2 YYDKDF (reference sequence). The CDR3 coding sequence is TGTGCCACCAGCAGAGTGGCGGGAGGTATGGATGAGCAGTTCTTC. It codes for CATSRVAGGMDEQFF.

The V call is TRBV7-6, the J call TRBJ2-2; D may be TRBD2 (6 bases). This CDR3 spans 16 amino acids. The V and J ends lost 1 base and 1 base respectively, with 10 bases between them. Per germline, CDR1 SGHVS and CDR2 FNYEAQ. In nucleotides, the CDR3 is TGTGCCAGCAGCTTAGTAGCGGCAGAGAACACCGGGGAGCTGTTTTTT. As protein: CASSLVAAENTGELFF.

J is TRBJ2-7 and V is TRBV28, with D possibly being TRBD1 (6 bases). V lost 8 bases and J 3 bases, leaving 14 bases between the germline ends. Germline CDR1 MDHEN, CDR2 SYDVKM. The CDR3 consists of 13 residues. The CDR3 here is CASHGTLFYEQYF. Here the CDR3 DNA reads TGTGCCAGCCATGGGACACTTTTCTACGAGCAGTACTTC.

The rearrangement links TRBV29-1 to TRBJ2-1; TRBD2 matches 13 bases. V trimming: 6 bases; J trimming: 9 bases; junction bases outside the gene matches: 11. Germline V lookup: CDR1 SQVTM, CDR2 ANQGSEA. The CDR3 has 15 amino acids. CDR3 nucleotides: TGCAGCGTACCAGGGACTAGCGGGACGGGGGGTGAGCAGTTCTTC. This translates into CSVPGTSGTGGEQFF.

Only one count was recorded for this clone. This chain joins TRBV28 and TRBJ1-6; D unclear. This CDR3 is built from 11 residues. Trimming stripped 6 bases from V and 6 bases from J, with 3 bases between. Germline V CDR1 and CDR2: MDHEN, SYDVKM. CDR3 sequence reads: CASSSNSPLHF. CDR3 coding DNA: TGTGCCAGCAGCTCTAATTCACCCCTCCACTTT. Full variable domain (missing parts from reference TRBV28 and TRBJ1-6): DVKVTQSSRYLVKRTGEKVFLECVQDMDHENMFWYRQDPGLGLRLIYFSYDVKMKEKGDIPEGYSVSREKKERFSLILESASTNQTSMYLCASSSNSPLHFGNGTRLTVT.

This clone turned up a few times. The CDR3 nucleotides are TGCGCCAGCAGCTTGGTGCTAGATCGGGGCGGGGAGCTGTTTTTT. Protein: CASSLVLDRGGELFF. This chain joins TRBV5-1 and TRBJ2-2; tentative D call: TRBD2 (5 bases). The CDR3 runs to 15 residues. The germline gives CDR1 SGHRS, CDR2 YFSETQ. Trimming took 0 bases from V and 7 from J, leaving 13 bases between them.

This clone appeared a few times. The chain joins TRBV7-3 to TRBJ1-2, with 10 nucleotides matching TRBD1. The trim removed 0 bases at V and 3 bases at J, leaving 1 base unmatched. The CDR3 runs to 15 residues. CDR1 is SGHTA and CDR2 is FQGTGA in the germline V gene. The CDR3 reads CASSLTGTGDYGYTF. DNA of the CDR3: TGTGCCAGCAGCTTAACCGGGACAGGGGACTATGGCTACACCTTC.

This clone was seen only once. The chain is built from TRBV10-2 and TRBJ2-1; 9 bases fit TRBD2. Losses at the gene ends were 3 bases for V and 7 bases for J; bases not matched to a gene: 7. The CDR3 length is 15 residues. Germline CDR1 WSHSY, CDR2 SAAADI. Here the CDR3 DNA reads TGCGCCAGCAGTGATTTGACTAGCGGAAGTAATGAGCAGTTCTTC. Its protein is CASSDLTSGSNEQFF.

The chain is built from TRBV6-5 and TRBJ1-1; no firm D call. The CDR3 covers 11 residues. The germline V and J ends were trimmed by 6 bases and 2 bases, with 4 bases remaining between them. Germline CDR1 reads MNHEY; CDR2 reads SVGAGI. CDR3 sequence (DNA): TGTGCCAGCAGCAGTAACACTGAAGCTTTCTTT. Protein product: CASSSNTEAFF.

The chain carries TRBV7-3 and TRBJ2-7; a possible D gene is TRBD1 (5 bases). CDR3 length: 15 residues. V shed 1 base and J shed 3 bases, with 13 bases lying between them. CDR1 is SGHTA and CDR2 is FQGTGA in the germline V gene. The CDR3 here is CASSLSLRVLYEQYF. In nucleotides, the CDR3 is TGTGCCAGCAGCTTAAGTCTCAGGGTCCTCTACGAGCAGTACTTC. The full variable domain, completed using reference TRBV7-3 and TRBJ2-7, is GAGVSQTPSNKVTEKGKYVELRCDPISGHTALYWYRQSLGQGPEFLIYFQGTGAADDSGLPNDRFFAVRPEGSVSTLKIQRTERGDSAVYLCASSLSLRVLYEQYFGPGTRLTVT.

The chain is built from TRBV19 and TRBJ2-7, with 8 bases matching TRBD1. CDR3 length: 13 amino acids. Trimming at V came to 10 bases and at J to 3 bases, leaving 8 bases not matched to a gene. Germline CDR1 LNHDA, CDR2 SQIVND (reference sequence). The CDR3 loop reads CATARGQHYEQYF. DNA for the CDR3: TGTGCCACAGCCAGGGGGCAACACTACGAGCAGTACTTC.

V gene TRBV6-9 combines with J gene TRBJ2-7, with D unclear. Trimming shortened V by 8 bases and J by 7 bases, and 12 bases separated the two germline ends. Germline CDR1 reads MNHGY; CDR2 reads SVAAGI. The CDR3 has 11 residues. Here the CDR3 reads CASPPPNEQYF. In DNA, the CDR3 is TGTGCCAGCCCCCCCCCTAATGAGCAGTACTTC.

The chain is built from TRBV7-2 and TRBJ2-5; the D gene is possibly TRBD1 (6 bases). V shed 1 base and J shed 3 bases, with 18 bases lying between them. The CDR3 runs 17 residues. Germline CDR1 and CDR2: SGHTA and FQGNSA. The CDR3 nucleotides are TGTGCCAGCAGCTTAGTACAGGGCTTGTCGATCGAAGAGACCCAGTACTTC. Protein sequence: CASSLVQGLSIEETQYF.

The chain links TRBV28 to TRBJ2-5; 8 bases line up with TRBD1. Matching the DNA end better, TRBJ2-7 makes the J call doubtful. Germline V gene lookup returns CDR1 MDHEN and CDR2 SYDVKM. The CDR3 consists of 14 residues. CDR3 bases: TGTGCCAGCAGTATCGGACAGGGAGTCTACGAGCAGTACTTC. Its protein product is CASSIGQGVYEQYF.

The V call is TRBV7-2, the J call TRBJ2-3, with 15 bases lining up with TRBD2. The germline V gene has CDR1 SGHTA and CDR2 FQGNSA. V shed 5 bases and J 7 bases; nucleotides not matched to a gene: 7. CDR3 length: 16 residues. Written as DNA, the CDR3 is TGTGCCAGCAGCCGGACTAGCGGGAGGGTTATGAATACGCAGTATTTT. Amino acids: CASSRTSGRVMNTQYF. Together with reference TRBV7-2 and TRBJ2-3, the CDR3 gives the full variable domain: GAGVSQSPSNKVTEKGKDVELRCDPISGHTALYWYRQSLGQGLEFLIYFQGNSAPDKSGLPSDRFSAERTGGSVSTLTIQRTQQEDSAVYLCASSRTSGRVMNTQYFGPGTRLTVL.

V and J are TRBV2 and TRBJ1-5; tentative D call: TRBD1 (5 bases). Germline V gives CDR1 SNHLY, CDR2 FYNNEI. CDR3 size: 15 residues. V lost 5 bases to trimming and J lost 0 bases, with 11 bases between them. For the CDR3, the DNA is TGTGCCAGCAGTAAGACAGATAATAGCAATCAGCCCCAGCATTTT. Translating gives CASSKTDNSNQPQHF.